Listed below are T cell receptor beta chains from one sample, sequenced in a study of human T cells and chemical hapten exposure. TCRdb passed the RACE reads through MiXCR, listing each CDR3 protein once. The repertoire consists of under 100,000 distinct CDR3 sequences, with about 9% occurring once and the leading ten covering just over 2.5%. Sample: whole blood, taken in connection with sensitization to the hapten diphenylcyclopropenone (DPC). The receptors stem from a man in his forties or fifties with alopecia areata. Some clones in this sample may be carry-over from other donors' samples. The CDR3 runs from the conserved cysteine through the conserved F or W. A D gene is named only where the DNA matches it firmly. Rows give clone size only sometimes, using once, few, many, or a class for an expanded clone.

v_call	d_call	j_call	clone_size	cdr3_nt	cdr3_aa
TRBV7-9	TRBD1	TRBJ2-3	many	TGTGCCAGTAGGACAGGGGAGACAGATACGCAGTATTTT	CASRTGETDTQYF
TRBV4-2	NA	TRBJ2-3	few	TGTGCCAGCAGCCAAGAATCAGGGGCAGGGATATTTGGCACAGATACGCAGTATTTT	CASSQESGAGIFGTDTQYF
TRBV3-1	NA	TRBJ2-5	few	TGTGCCAGCAGCCCCACATCTCAAGAGACCCAGTACTTC	CASSPTSQETQYF
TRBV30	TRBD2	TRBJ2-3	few	TGTGCCTGGAGTGGGCCAGCGGGAACAGATACGCAGTATTTT	CAWSGPAGTDTQYF
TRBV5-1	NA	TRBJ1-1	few	TGCGCCAGCAGCTCAGGATCACCAGCCAGGACTGAAGCTTTCTTT	CASSSGSPARTEAFF
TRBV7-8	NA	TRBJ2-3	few	TGTGCCAGCAGCCCCTATCTTGGACAAGATACGCAGTATTTT	CASSPYLGQDTQYF
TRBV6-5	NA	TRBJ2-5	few	TGTGCCAGCAGTCCCCCGGGAAGGGAGACCCAGTACTTC	CASSPPGRETQYF
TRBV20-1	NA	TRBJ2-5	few	TGCAGTGCTAGAGATCTGAGACAGAACCAAGAGACCCAGTACTTC	CSARDLRQNQETQYF
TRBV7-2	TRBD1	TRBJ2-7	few	TGTGCCAGCAGCGGACAGGGGGCGAACTACGAGCAGTACTTC	CASSGQGANYEQYF
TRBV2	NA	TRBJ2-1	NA	TGTGCCAGCAGTGAATATGAGCAGTTCTTC	CASSEYEQFF
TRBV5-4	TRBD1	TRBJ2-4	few	TGTGCCAGCAGCAATACCGGGACAGGGACCAAAAACATTCAGTACTTC	CASSNTGTGTKNIQYF
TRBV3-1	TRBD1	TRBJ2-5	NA	TGTGCCAGCAGCCAAGGGACAGGGACAGAGACCCAGTACTTC	CASSQGTGTETQYF
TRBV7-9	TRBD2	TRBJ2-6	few	TGTGCCAGCAGCTTTAGGGCGGGGGCTGGGGCCAACGTCCTGACTTTC	CASSFRAGAGANVLTF
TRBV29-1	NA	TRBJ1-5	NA	TGCAGCGTTGAAATGAAGCCAGGCAATCAGCCCCAGCATTTT	CSVEMKPGNQPQHF
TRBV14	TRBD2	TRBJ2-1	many	TGTGCCAGCAGCGCGCTAGCGGGAGGGCCGTATGAGCAGTTCTTC	CASSALAGGPYEQFF
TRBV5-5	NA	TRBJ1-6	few	TGTGCCAGCAACCTGGCGGACATTGGGCCCCTCCACTTT	CASNLADIGPLHF
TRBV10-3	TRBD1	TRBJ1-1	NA	TGTGCCATCAGTGAGGGACAGGGGGCCGCGAACACTGAAGCTTTCTTT	CAISEGQGAANTEAFF
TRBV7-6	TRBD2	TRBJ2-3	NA	TGTGCCAGCAGCTTATCGTCCCTAGCGGGAGGGTTCACAGATACGCAGTATTTT	CASSLSSLAGGFTDTQYF
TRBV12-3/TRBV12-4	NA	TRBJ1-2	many	TGTGCCAGCAGTTTCAGGGATCCGGCGAATGGCTACACCTTC	CASSFRDPANGYTF
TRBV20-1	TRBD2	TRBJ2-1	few	TGCAGTGCTAGTCGGGAGGCGAGGATCAATGAGCAGTTCTTC	CSASREARINEQFF
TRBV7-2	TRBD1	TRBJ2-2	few	TGTGCCAGCAGCCTCAGCCGGGACAGGGCGAACACCGGGGAGCTGTTTTTT	CASSLSRDRANTGELFF
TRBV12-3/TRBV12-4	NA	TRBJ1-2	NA	TGTGCCAGCAGTTCAGTAGGGGGTCGGGGCTACACCTTC	CASSSVGGRGYTF
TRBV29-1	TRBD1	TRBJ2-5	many	TGCAGCGTTGAAGATGGGACAGGGGGAGAGACCCAGTACTTC	CSVEDGTGGETQYF
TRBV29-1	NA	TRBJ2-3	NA	TGCAGCGTTGAAGGGCTAGTAGGAGATACGCAGTATTTT	CSVEGLVGDTQYF
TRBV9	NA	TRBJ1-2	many	TGTGCCAGCAGCGTAGAGTCAGGGGTTGGCGGCTACACCTTC	CASSVESGVGGYTF
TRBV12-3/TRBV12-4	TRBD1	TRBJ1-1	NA	TGTGCCAGCAGTTACAGGGGAGCTGAAGCTTTCTTT	CASSYRGAEAFF
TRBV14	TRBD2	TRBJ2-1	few	TGTGCCACGGGGAGAGGACTAGCCTACAATGAGCAGTTCTTC	CATGRGLAYNEQFF
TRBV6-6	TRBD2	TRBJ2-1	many	TGTGCCAGCAGTACGACGGGGGGGAGACTCGACAATGAGCAGTTCTTC	CASSTTGGRLDNEQFF
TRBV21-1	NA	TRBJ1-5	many	TGTGCCAGCAGCAAAGCTTGGTCGGGGAGCAATCAGCCCCAGCATTTT	CASSKAWSGSNQPQHF
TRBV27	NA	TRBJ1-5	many	TGTGCCAGCGGGGGGTCAGGGATGAGCAATCAGCCCCAGCATTTT	CASGGSGMSNQPQHF
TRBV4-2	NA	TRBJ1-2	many	TGTGCCAGCAGCCAAGTTGGGACACCCAACTATGGCTACACCTTC	CASSQVGTPNYGYTF
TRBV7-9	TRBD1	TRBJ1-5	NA	TGTGCCAGCAGCTTAACCCGACAGGGGAACAATCAGCCCCAGCATTTT	CASSLTRQGNNQPQHF
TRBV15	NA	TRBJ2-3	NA	TGTGCCACCAGCAGCCGGGACCCCGTAAGCACAGATACGCAGTATTTT	CATSSRDPVSTDTQYF
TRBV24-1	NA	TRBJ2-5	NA	TGTGCCACATCGTCGCCGGGGGAAGAGACCCAGTACTTC	CATSSPGEETQYF
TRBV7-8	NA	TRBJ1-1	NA	TGTGCCAGCAGCTTGCCGCTACAGGGCCTGAACACTGAAGCTTTCTTT	CASSLPLQGLNTEAFF
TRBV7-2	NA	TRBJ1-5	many	TGTGCCAGCAGCTTAGGCAGGGTAAGGGGGCAGCCCCAGCATTTT	CASSLGRVRGQPQHF
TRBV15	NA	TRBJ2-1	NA	TGTGCCACCAGCGGATACAATGAGCAGTTCTTC	CATSGYNEQFF
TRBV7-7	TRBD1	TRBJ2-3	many	TGTGCTAGCAGCCGACAGGGGAGTACAGATACGCAGTATTTT	CASSRQGSTDTQYF
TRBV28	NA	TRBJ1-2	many	TGTGCCAGCAGGGGGGGCAGGGGAAGGGATGGCTACACCTTC	CASRGGRGRDGYTF